What follows are 18 T cell receptor beta chains derived from one specimen sequenced in a study of T cell repertoires in cytomegalovirus infection. MiXCR, applied by TCRdb to the reads, yields one record per CDR3 protein. The sample yields 680,000 or so distinct CDR3 sequences, roughly 35% seen once. Sequenced: PBMCs. The origin of the receptors is a human donor in good health (CMV status not recorded). Some clones in this sample may be carry-over from other donors' samples.

This clonotype has more than one count but fewer than ten. The V gene is TRBV6-5, the J gene TRBJ2-5; D is unresolved. The V gene lost 0 bases and the J gene lost 2 bases, with 7 bases spanning the gap. The CDR3 sequence is 14 residues long. The germline CDR1 and CDR2 sequences are MNHEY and SVGAGI. Here the CDR3 reads CASSYSWQQETQYF. CDR3 in DNA: TGTGCCAGCAGTTACTCGTGGCAGCAAGAGACCCAGTACTTC.

CDR3 bases: TGTGCCAGCAGCTTAGATTTACTGCGCTACTCTGGAAACACCATATATTTT. Its protein product is CASSLDLLRYSGNTIYF. The chain carries TRBV7-6 and TRBJ1-3; D gene unclear. The V gene's germline CDR1 is SGHVS and CDR2 FNYEAQ. The CDR3 runs to 17 residues. Trimming shortened V by 1 base and J by 0 bases, and 13 bases separated the two germline ends.

The chain uses TRBV6-1 and TRBJ2-7; the match to TRBD2 covers 12 bases. CDR1 MNHNS and CDR2 SASEGT come from the germline V gene. CDR3 length equals 16 residues. Trimming cost V 1 base and J 4 bases; bases outside gene matches: 5. CDR3 protein: CASSEDGLAGIYEQYF. Written as DNA, the CDR3 is TGTGCCAGCAGTGAAGATGGACTAGCGGGAATTTACGAGCAGTACTTC.

To note about this clonotype: Germline is not matched at one junction end, which may reflect a read error. The genes are TRBV28 and TRBJ2-7; 7 nucleotides align to TRBD2. The V gene's germline CDR1 is MDHEN and CDR2 SYDVKM. CDR3 length: 15 residues. Written as DNA, the CDR3 is TGTGCCAGCAGCATTGCCGGGGGGAGCTCCGACGAGCAGTACTTC. As protein: CASSIAGGSSDEQYF.

This clonotype was detected ten times or more. The chain joins TRBV27 to TRBJ2-3; tentatively, D is TRBD2 (6 bases). With 6 bases removed from V and 1 base from J, the gap between germline ends came to 17 bases. Per the germline V gene, CDR1 is MNHEY and CDR2 is SMNVEV (reference sequence). CDR3 size: 16 residues. In DNA, the CDR3 is TGTGCCAGCAGGATCGGGACTCCTCTCGGCACAGATACGCAGTATTTT. This encodes CASRIGTPLGTDTQYF.

The chain carries TRBV28 and TRBJ1-1, with TRBD1 as a possible D gene (5 bases). The CDR3 covers 12 residues. The V gene lost 5 bases and the J gene lost 11 bases, with 15 bases spanning the gap. Per germline, CDR1 MDHEN and CDR2 SYDVKM. CDR3 amino acids: CASSPRGTRAFF. The CDR3 DNA sequence: TGTGCCAGCAGTCCTAGGGGAACCAGGGCTTTCTTT.

Comments on this clonotype: Relative to the germline gene, one junction end is altered; a read error may explain this. The chain is built from TRBV6-6 and TRBJ2-2; D might be TRBD1 (6 bases). This CDR3 contains 16 residues. Per the germline V gene, CDR1 is MNHNY and CDR2 is SVGAGI (reference sequence). CDR3 DNA sequence: TGTGCCAGCAGTGCCCCGGGACAAAAGAACACCGGGGATCTGTTTTTT. Translated: CASSAPGQKNTGDLFF.

Details on this clonotype: A read error may account for a junction end that differs from germline. This chain uses TRBV7-2 with TRBJ1-1; D call uncertain. The V gene's germline CDR1 is SGHTA and CDR2 FQGNSA. The CDR3 loop spans 14 amino acids. CDR3 in amino acids: CASTGRVSSGEASF. The CDR3 bases are TGTGCCAGCACCGGACGGGTGTCTTCGGGAGAAGCTTCCTTT.

The V call is TRBV4-1, the J call TRBJ1-2; 7 bases line up with TRBD1. CDR1 is MGHRA and CDR2 is YSYEKL in the germline V gene. The CDR3 length is 17 residues. V was pared by 4 bases and J by 0 bases, with 11 bases of the junction left unmatched. CDR3 coding DNA: TGCGCCAGCAGCCGGAACCTCGACAGGGCAGCTAACTATGGCTACACCTTC. Protein product: CASSRNLDRAANYGYTF.

The gene calls are TRBV7-2 and TRBJ2-1; 9 bases align to TRBD2. Looked up from germline, CDR1 is SGHTA and CDR2 is FQGNSA. With 2 bases clipped from V and 6 bases from J, the junction kept 23 bases outside the gene matches. The length of the CDR3 is 21 residues. The CDR3 reads CASSLSGRFPPAGGPGNEQFF. CDR3 nucleotide sequence: TGTGCCAGCAGCTTAAGTGGTCGATTTCCCCCGGCGGGAGGGCCGGGCAATGAGCAGTTCTTC.

This chain links TRBV28 with TRBJ2-5; 8 bases match TRBD1. Trimming removed 3 bases from V and 7 bases from J; junction bases left unmatched: 10. Germline V CDR1 and CDR2: MDHEN, SYDVKM. The CDR3 contains 15 residues. The CDR3 reads CASSFNGQGRGTQYF. The CDR3 DNA follows: TGTGCCAGCAGTTTTAATGGACAGGGACGGGGGACCCAGTACTTC.

V is TRBV5-4 and J is TRBJ1-1; no firm D call. Trimming stripped 6 bases from V and 1 base from J, with 13 bases between. The CDR3 totals 14 residues. Germline V CDR1 and CDR2: SGHNT, YYREEE (reference sequence). The DNA for the CDR3 is TGTGCCAGCACCCTACCGGGAGCGAACACTGAAGCTTTCTTT. This encodes CASTLPGANTEAFF. The full variable domain, with the rest looked up from reference TRBV5-4 and TRBJ1-1, is ETGVTQSPTHLIKTRGQQVTLRCSSQSGHNTVSWYQQALGQGPQFIFQYYREEENGRGNFPPRFSGLQFPNYSSELNVNALELDDSALYLCASTLPGANTEAFFGQGTRLTVV.

There are many counts of this clonotype. The J gene is TRBJ2-1, the V gene TRBV7-2, with a weak D call TRBD2 (6 bases). V was cut by 5 bases and J by 5 bases, with 13 bases left in between. From germline, CDR1 is SGHTA and CDR2 FQGNSA. This CDR3 spans 14 amino acids. CDR3 DNA: TGTGCCAGCAGCGCCGGGAGACAGAACAATGAGCAGTTCTTC. This translates into CASSAGRQNNEQFF.

There are a few counts of this clonotype. The chain recombines TRBV12-3 or TRBV12-4 with TRBJ1-2, with a weak D call TRBD1 (5 bases). The germline V and J ends were trimmed by 6 bases and 6 bases, with 8 bases remaining between them. The CDR3 runs to 11 residues. CDR3 sequence (DNA): TGTGCCAGCAGCCGGGGACATGGCTACACCTTC. Translated: CASSRGHGYTF.

This chain links TRBV29-1 with TRBJ2-1; D not resolved. The CDR3 contains 15 residues. V gave up 1 base and J gave up 2 bases, with 12 bases separating them. The germline CDR1 and CDR2 sequences are SQVTM and ANQGSEA. CDR3 in DNA: TGCAGCGTTGAAGGAATCAGGCATACCTACAATGAGCAGTTCTTC. Encoded protein: CSVEGIRHTYNEQFF.

The chain carries TRBV10-3 and TRBJ2-2, with TRBD2 identical over 7 bases. Germline values: CDR1 ENHRY, CDR2 SYGVKD. The trim removed 7 bases at V and 0 bases at J, leaving 2 bases unmatched. CDR3 length equals 14 residues. CDR3 loop: CAIMAGANTGELFF. As DNA, the CDR3 is TGTGCCATCATGGCGGGAGCGAACACCGGGGAGCTGTTTTTT.

This clonotype was counted ten times or more. The chain links TRBV6-2 or TRBV6-3 to TRBJ1-1, with D perhaps matching TRBD1 (5 bases). Germline lookup yields CDR1 MNHEY and CDR2 SVGEGT. V was shortened by 2 bases and J by 2 bases, with 12 bases between the two germline ends. The length of the CDR3 is 15 residues. CDR3 sequence reads: CASSYQTVYNTEAFF. DNA of the CDR3: TGTGCCAGCAGTTACCAGACAGTCTATAACACTGAAGCTTTCTTT.

The CDR3 is CASSVQGIYQPQHF. The CDR3 DNA is TGTGCCAGCAGTGTTCAGGGGATCTATCAGCCCCAGCATTTT. The chain recombines TRBV2 with TRBJ1-5, with a possible D match to TRBD1 (6 bases). CDR1 and CDR2 from the germline V gene are SNHLY and FYNNEI. This CDR3 region has 14 residues. V lost 4 bases and J 5 bases, leaving 12 bases between the germline ends.